A single sample is the source of the 26 T cell receptor beta chains below, sequenced in a study of T cell responses to AZD1222 COVID-19 vaccine. Generated by immunoSEQ multiplex PCR, the TCRdb table keeps only in-frame clones and is missing some. The profile shows tens of thousands of clones, roughly 90% of them singletons. Sequencing used peripheral blood, obtained on day 0 of MenACWY control vaccination. The receptors were sampled from an adult in good health.

The chain uses TRBV4-2 and TRBJ1-4; 10 bases line up with TRBD1. The length of the CDR3 is 15 residues. Germline CDR1 and CDR2: LGHNA and YNFKEQ. Unmatched junction bases numbered 2, after V lost 0 bases and J lost 7 bases. The CDR3 coding sequence is TGTGCCAGCAGCCAAGATGGGACAGGGGTTGAAAAACTGTTTTTT. Amino acids: CASSQDGTGVEKLFF.

The chain joins TRBV18 to TRBJ1-5, with D unclear. The CDR3 contains 15 residues. Germline V gene lookup returns CDR1 KGHSH and CDR2 LQKENI. V gave up 1 base and J gave up 4 bases, with 11 bases separating them. CDR3 in amino acids: CASSPLGSPNQPQHF. CDR3 sequence (DNA): TGTGCCAGCTCACCACTAGGCAGCCCTAATCAGCCCCAGCATTTT.

This chain joins TRBV6-5 and TRBJ1-4, with D possibly being TRBD1 (5 bases). V was shortened by 5 bases and J by 3 bases, with 13 bases between the two germline ends. Germline assignment: CDR1 MNHEY and CDR2 SVGAGI. The CDR3 loop spans 15 amino acids. This CDR3 reads CASSPRGAPNEKLFF. The CDR3 nucleotides are TGTGCCAGCAGTCCCAGAGGGGCACCTAATGAAAAACTGTTTTTT.

The chain combines TRBV5-1 with TRBJ2-3, with 10 bases that match TRBD2. The CDR3 runs to 16 residues. With V trimmed by 8 bases and J by 0 bases, 9 bases remained unmatched. Germline-derived CDR1 and CDR2 are SGHRS and YFSETQ. The CDR3 region is CASASGGFSSTDTQYF. The CDR3 DNA is TGCGCCAGTGCTAGCGGGGGTTTTTCTAGCACAGATACGCAGTATTTT.

This chain joins TRBV7-2 and TRBJ2-7; 10 bases are shared with TRBD1. Germline trimming cut 5 bases from V and 2 bases from J; bases unmatched to any gene: 9. CDR1 is SGHTA and CDR2 is FQGNSA in the germline V gene. The CDR3 sequence is 16 residues long. The CDR3 spells CASSLQLTGGPYEQYF. Here the CDR3 DNA reads TGTGCCAGCAGCCTACAATTGACAGGGGGCCCCTACGAGCAGTACTTC.

The chain has TRBV20-1 and TRBJ1-2; no clear D gene. Trimming removed 3 bases from V and 7 bases from J, with 6 bases in between. This CDR3 comprises 10 residues. CDR1 is DFQATT, CDR2 SNEGSKA, per germline (reference sequence). The CDR3 is CSASQVGYTF. The CDR3 nucleotides are TGCAGTGCTAGTCAGGTTGGCTACACCTTC.

This clone occurred a few times. The V call is TRBV7-6, the J call TRBJ1-1, with D maybe TRBD1 (5 bases). Looked up from germline, CDR1 is SGHVS and CDR2 is FNYEAQ. CDR3 length: 15 residues. V shed 4 bases and J shed 4 bases, with 16 bases lying between them. This chain's CDR3 is CASSSFDSGSTEAFF. The CDR3 bases are TGTGCCAGCAGCTCCTTTGACAGCGGGAGCACTGAAGCTTTCTTT.

The rearrangement uses TRBV19 and TRBJ2-3; D is possibly TRBD1 or TRBD2 (5 bases each). The germline V gene has CDR1 LNHDA and CDR2 SQIVND (reference sequence). Trimming took 3 bases from V and 4 from J, leaving 20 bases between them. This CDR3 comprises 17 residues. The CDR3 spells CASSILGGFQGPDTQYF. Written as DNA, the CDR3 is TGTGCCAGTAGTATTTTAGGAGGTTTTCAGGGTCCAGATACGCAGTATTTT.

V usage is TRBV6-1 and J usage is TRBJ1-2; no definite D call. The germline V gene has CDR1 MNHNS and CDR2 SASEGT. The CDR3 loop spans 14 amino acids. Trimming left V 2 bases short and J 8 bases short, with 15 bases between. The CDR3 loop is CASSERDAVGGYTF. CDR3 nucleotide sequence: TGTGCCAGCAGTGAAAGAGACGCGGTCGGCGGCTACACCTTC.

This clone appeared once. The CDR3 bases are TGTGCCAGCAGCCCCATTTCGGGCAGGGCGTACGAGCAGTACTTC. Translation: CASSPISGRAYEQYF. The genes are TRBV6-5 and TRBJ2-7; a possible D gene is TRBD1 (5 bases). CDR1 and CDR2 (germline): MNHEY, SVGAGI. V was cut by 6 bases and J by 4 bases, with 19 bases left in between. There are 15 residues in the CDR3.

V is TRBV20-1 and J is TRBJ2-7, with D perhaps TRBD1 (5 bases). This CDR3 comprises 11 residues. The germline gives CDR1 DFQATT, CDR2 SNEGSKA (reference sequence). V lost 8 bases and J lost 5, with 13 bases in between. CDR3 protein: CSSFQGHEQYF. The CDR3 region has the DNA TGCAGTTCTTTTCAGGGCCACGAGCAGTACTTC.

V gene TRBV7-9 combines with J gene TRBJ1-2; 7 nucleotides line up with TRBD1. V was clipped by 6 bases and J by 1 base; unmatched bases: 5. The CDR3 spans 14 residues. CDR1 SEHNR and CDR2 FQNEAQ come from the germline V gene (reference sequence). CDR3 sequence: CASSLGQFNYGYTF. CDR3 bases: TGTGCCAGCAGTTTGGGACAGTTTAACTATGGCTACACCTTC.

This clone was detected only a few times. The chain links TRBV27 to TRBJ1-1, with D tentatively TRBD1 (5 bases). The CDR3 covers 14 residues. V lost 1 base to trimming and J lost 2 bases, with 8 bases between them. The germline CDR1 and CDR2 sequences are MNHEY and SMNVEV (reference sequence). The CDR3 sequence: CASSLWGSNTEAFF. CDR3 DNA: TGTGCCAGCAGTTTATGGGGGTCTAACACTGAAGCTTTCTTT.

This clone came up a few times. The genes are TRBV12-3 or TRBV12-4 and TRBJ2-7; D is possibly TRBD1 (5 bases). The V gene lost 8 bases and the J gene lost 3 bases, with 11 bases spanning the gap. This CDR3 comprises 12 residues. The CDR3 protein is CASARTYYEQYF. CDR3 DNA: TGTGCCAGCGCCCGGACATACTACGAGCAGTACTTC.

The genes are TRBV7-2 and TRBJ2-1; D gene unclear. The CDR3 runs to 13 residues. The V end was cut by 3 bases, the J end by 4 bases, with 7 bases between. The germline gives CDR1 SGHTA, CDR2 FQGNSA. CDR3 loop: CASSFLGYNEQFF. In DNA, the CDR3 is TGTGCCAGCAGCTTCCTAGGTTACAATGAGCAGTTCTTC.

The CDR3 here is CASSFGQGLRAFF. DNA of the CDR3: TGTGCCAGCAGTTTCGGACAGGGCCTCAGAGCTTTCTTT. The J gene is TRBJ1-1, the V gene TRBV6-5; 8 bases map to TRBD1. Germline-derived CDR1 and CDR2 are MNHEY and SVGAGI. This CDR3 is 13 amino acids long. After removal of 4 bases from V and 10 bases from J, the junction contained 8 bases not matched to a gene.

The chain couples TRBV13 to TRBJ1-4; 10 nucleotides line up with TRBD1. Germline V CDR1 and CDR2: PRHDT, FYEKMQ (reference sequence). CDR3 length: 15 residues. Trimming took 5 bases from V and 6 from J; bases not matched to a gene: 6. The CDR3 here is CASSKGGQGYEKLFF. CDR3 bases: TGTGCCAGCAGCAAGGGGGGACAGGGGTATGAAAAACTGTTTTTT. The full variable domain, in which reference TRBV13 and TRBJ1-4 provide the parts outside the CDR3, is AAGVIQSPRHLIKEKRETATLKCYPIPRHDTVYWYQQGPGQDPQFLISFYEKMQSDKGSIPDRFSAQQFSDYHSELNMSSLELGDSALYFCASSKGGQGYEKLFFGSGTQLSVL.

The chain joins TRBV7-9 to TRBJ1-1; 8 nucleotides match TRBD1. The CDR3 length is 16 residues. The germline V gene has CDR1 SEHNR and CDR2 FQNEAQ (reference sequence). The V and J ends lost 4 bases and 1 base, in that order; junction bases with no gene match: 8. CDR3 amino acids: CASSSTIQGENTEAFF. For the CDR3, the DNA is TGTGCCAGCAGCTCGACTATACAGGGGGAGAACACTGAAGCTTTCTTT.

This rearrangement joins TRBV7-9 to TRBJ2-7; D tentatively reads TRBD1 or TRBD2 (5 bases each). This CDR3 has 13 residues. V gave up 1 base and J gave up 5 bases, with 9 bases separating them. From germline, CDR1 is SEHNR and CDR2 FQNEAQ (reference sequence). The CDR3 DNA reads TGTGCCAGCAGCTTAGGCGTGGGGGACGAGCAGTACTTC. Protein sequence: CASSLGVGDEQYF.

DNA for the CDR3: TGCGCCAGCAGCCAAGGGCCAGGTGTCACCCTCCACTTT. Translated: CASSQGPGVTLHF. The rearrangement joins TRBV4-1 to TRBJ1-6, with D unresolved. From germline, CDR1 is MGHRA and CDR2 YSYEKL. Trimming shortened V by 1 base and J by 14 bases, and 12 bases separated the two germline ends. This CDR3 is 13 amino acids long.

This chain connects TRBV4-1 to TRBJ2-1, with no clear D. V dropped 1 base and J dropped 0 bases, with 7 bases sitting between them. The CDR3 is 15 residues long. Germline CDR1 is MGHRA and CDR2 is YSYEKL. In nucleotides, the CDR3 is TGCGCCAGCAGCCAAGCGGATTTCTCCTACAATGAGCAGTTCTTC. Protein: CASSQADFSYNEQFF.

The genes are TRBV19 and TRBJ2-5, with 7 bases fitting TRBD2. Trimming cost V 3 bases and J 5 bases; bases outside gene matches: 3. This CDR3 contains 13 residues. CDR1 and CDR2 from the germline V gene are LNHDA and SQIVND (reference sequence). As DNA, the CDR3 is TGTGCCAGTAGTATGAACGGGGGGGAGACCCAGTACTTC. Its protein product is CASSMNGGETQYF.

The rearrangement uses TRBV12-3 or TRBV12-4 and TRBJ1-2; possibly TRBD1 for D (5 bases). Trimming pared 6 bases from V and 0 bases from J, leaving 8 bases between. The CDR3 is made up of 13 amino acids. CDR3 nucleotides: TGTGCCAGCAGAGGGGTCTCTAACTATGGCTACACCTTC. Protein: CASRGVSNYGYTF.

This clone was seen more than once but under ten times. V and J are TRBV6-6 and TRBJ2-6; the D is unclear. The germline V gene encodes CDR1 MNHNY and CDR2 SVGAGI (reference sequence). CDR3 length: 16 amino acids. V lost 0 bases and J lost 0, with 6 bases in between. The CDR3 loop is CASSYSPFSGANVLTF. The CDR3, as DNA: TGTGCCAGCAGTTACTCGCCCTTCTCTGGGGCCAACGTCCTGACTTTC.

J is TRBJ2-5 and V is TRBV18, with 9 bases lining up with TRBD1. J was trimmed by 4 bases and V by 4 bases; bases with no gene match: 4. Per the germline V gene, CDR1 is KGHSH and CDR2 is LQKENI. The CDR3 is 14 amino acids. The CDR3 spells CASSLQGAGETQYF. In DNA form, the CDR3 reads TGTGCCAGCTCACTACAGGGGGCCGGAGAGACCCAGTACTTC.

For the CDR3, the DNA is TGTGCCAGCAGCTTGAGGTCCCAAAGAAACACTGAAGCTTTCTTT. Residues: CASSLRSQRNTEAFF. The chain recombines TRBV7-9 with TRBJ1-1; D gene ambiguous. The V and J ends lost 3 bases and 2 bases respectively, with 13 bases between them. Germline V gene sequence: CDR1 SEHNR, CDR2 FQNEAQ (reference sequence). CDR3 size: 15 residues.